This TCR beta chain was sequenced during a study of blood T cells in healthy people across ages. A second PCR, run for 7 to 11 cycles, used a sample-barcoded 5' primer plus a J-beta primer mix. Using its own MiXCR run on the 5' RACE reads, TCRdb lists one record per CDR3 protein. The sample lists 760,000 or so distinct CDR3 sequences, approximately 25% occurring once. The CDR3 is 12 residues long. V lost 2 bases to trimming and J lost 6 bases, with 10 bases between them. Germline V gene sequence: CDR1 DFQATT, CDR2 SNEGSKA (reference sequence). These data also featured in a second study, about T cells of mothers and their children. Per that paper: Researchers put all of the extracted RNA into cDNA synthesis, using roughly 1.5 ug per 15 ul.

This chain uses TRBV20-1 with TRBJ1-2; D remains ambiguous. Material for sequencing was blood. This receptor was identified in a boy between 10 and 17 years old in good health. The CDR3 here is CSARFEGNGYTF. As DNA, the CDR3 is TGCAGTGCTAGATTCGAGGGAAATGGCTACACCTTC.